This T cell receptor beta chain was sequenced in a study of shared clonotypes between healthy human individuals. CD45RO-negative, CCR7-selected cells formed the naive CD8 fraction, which excluded terminally differentiated effector memory CD45RA+ cells. The protocol was immunoSEQ multiplex PCR, while the TCRdb copy is restricted to in-frame clones and leaves out a portion. The table records a few million clones, around 93% of them present only once. The CDR3 covers 10 residues. Trimming left V 6 bases short and J 12 bases short, with 12 bases between. The germline gives CDR1 SQVTM, CDR2 ANQGSEA. The sample comprised naive CD8+ T cells from PBMCs. The genes are TRBV29-1 and TRBJ2-1, with D perhaps matching TRBD1 (5 bases). The TCR was taken from a man aged 18 to 30 in good health. Some clones in this sample may be carry-over from other donors' samples. The CDR3, as DNA: TGCAGCGTGGTTCAAGGGGTGCAGTTCTTC. Protein product: CSVVQGVQFF.